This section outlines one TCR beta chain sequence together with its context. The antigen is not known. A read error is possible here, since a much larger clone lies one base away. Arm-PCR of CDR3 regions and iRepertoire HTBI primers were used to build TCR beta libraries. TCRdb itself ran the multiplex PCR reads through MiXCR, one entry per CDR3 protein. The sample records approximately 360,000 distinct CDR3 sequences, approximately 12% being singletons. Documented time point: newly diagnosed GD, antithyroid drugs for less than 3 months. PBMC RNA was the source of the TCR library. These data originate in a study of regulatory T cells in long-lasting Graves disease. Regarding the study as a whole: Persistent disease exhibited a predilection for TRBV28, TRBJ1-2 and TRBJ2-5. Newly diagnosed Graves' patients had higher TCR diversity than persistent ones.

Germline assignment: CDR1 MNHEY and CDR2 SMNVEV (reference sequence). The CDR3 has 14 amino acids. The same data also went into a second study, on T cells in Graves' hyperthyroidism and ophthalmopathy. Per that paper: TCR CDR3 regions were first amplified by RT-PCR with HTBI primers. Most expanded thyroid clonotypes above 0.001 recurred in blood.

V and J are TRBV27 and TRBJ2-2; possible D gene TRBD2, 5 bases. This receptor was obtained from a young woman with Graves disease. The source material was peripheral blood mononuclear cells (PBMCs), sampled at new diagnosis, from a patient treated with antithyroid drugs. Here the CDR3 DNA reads TGTGCCAGCAGTTTGGGTAGTTTGGCCGGGGAGCTGTCTTTT. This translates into CASSLGSLAGELSF.